This T cell receptor beta chain was recovered during a study of graft-versus-host responses after intestinal transplantation. Study-wide context: As for transplant type, recipients had multivisceral, liver-intestinal, or isolated intestinal grafts.

V dropped 5 bases and J dropped 6; count of bases not matched to a gene: 6. The germline gives CDR1 SGHVS, CDR2 FQNEAQ. The CDR3 runs to 14 residues. Clones were read by immunoSEQ multiplex PCR, and TCRdb kept only the in-frame ones, dropping some. The table lists 100,000 or so clones, around nine tenths of them singletons. Concerning this clone itself: Its antigen is still unknown.

The source of this sequence is a human donor who received an intestinal transplant. The chain employs TRBV7-8 and TRBJ2-7; TRBD1 matches at 11 bases. Sample: unstimulated CD4+ T cells sorted from spleen or lymph node cells, taken before intestinal transplant. The CDR3 loop is CASSRTGGFVEQYF. CDR3 sequence (DNA): TGTGCCAGCAGCCGGACAGGGGGCTTTGTCGAGCAGTACTTC.